A selection of T cell receptor beta chains follows, all from one sample in a study of blood T cell repertoires in COVID-19. The assay was immunoSEQ multiplex PCR, and TCRdb's table has in-frame clones only and misses some. The repertoire holds around 290,000 clones, with about 88% as singletons. The sequenced sample was PBMCs or T cells enriched from blood (not recorded which). These receptors were taken from an older woman in a cohort exposed to, infected with or recovered from COVID-19 (not recorded which). CDR3s include the opening cysteine and the closing phenylalanine or tryptophan. Each record gives: CDR3 protein, CDR3 DNA, V gene, clone size, D gene, J gene. The D gene is left open where the match is weak. For some rows the clone size is stated as once, few or many, or as a class when expanded; others skip it.

CDR3 protein: CASSVEGQGYGYTF; CDR3 DNA: TGTGCCAGCAGCGTGGAGGGACAGGGGTATGGCTACACCTTC; V gene: TRBV9; clone size: NA; D gene: TRBD1; J gene: TRBJ1-2
CDR3 protein: CASSPLLASGTYEQYF; CDR3 DNA: TGTGCCAGCTCACCACTCTTGGCGTCGGGTACCTACGAGCAGTACTTC; V gene: TRBV18; clone size: NA; D gene: NA; J gene: TRBJ2-7
CDR3 protein: CATSDTGGKSYEQYF; CDR3 DNA: TGTGCCACTTCCGATACAGGGGGCAAGTCCTACGAGCAGTACTTC; V gene: TRBV24-1; clone size: NA; D gene: TRBD1; J gene: TRBJ2-7
CDR3 protein: CASSLQAGEQYF; CDR3 DNA: TGTGCCAGCAGTTTACAAGCGGGTGAGCAGTACTTC; V gene: TRBV12-3/TRBV12-4; clone size: NA; D gene: NA; J gene: TRBJ2-7
CDR3 protein: CASEHDYGYTF; CDR3 DNA: TGTGCCAGCGAACACGACTATGGCTACACCTTC; V gene: TRBV7-9; clone size: NA; D gene: NA; J gene: TRBJ1-2
CDR3 protein: CASSPLLGARNTEAFF; CDR3 DNA: TGTGCCAGCAGTCCCCTCCTTGGGGCCCGGAACACTGAAGCTTTCTTT; V gene: TRBV9; clone size: NA; D gene: NA; J gene: TRBJ1-1
CDR3 protein: CASSQSPGTSRYEQYF; CDR3 DNA: TGCGCCAGCAGCCAAAGCCCCGGGACTAGCCGCTACGAGCAGTACTTC; V gene: TRBV4-1; clone size: NA; D gene: TRBD2; J gene: TRBJ2-7
CDR3 protein: CASSLTGQSNYGYTF; CDR3 DNA: TGCGCCAGCAGCTTAACGGGACAGAGTAACTATGGCTACACCTTC; V gene: TRBV5-1; clone size: NA; D gene: TRBD1; J gene: TRBJ1-2
CDR3 protein: CASRPGVTGELFF; CDR3 DNA: TGCGCCAGCAGGCCGGGGGTCACCGGGGAGCTGTTTTTT; V gene: TRBV4-1; clone size: few; D gene: NA; J gene: TRBJ2-2
CDR3 protein: CASSHDHRAGGYTF; CDR3 DNA: TGTGCCAGCAGCCATGACCACAGGGCTGGGGGCTACACCTTC; V gene: TRBV7-8; clone size: NA; D gene: NA; J gene: TRBJ1-2
CDR3 protein: CASSPPFSGTDTQYF; CDR3 DNA: TGTGCCAGCTCACCACCCTTTTCGGGCACAGATACGCAGTATTTT; V gene: TRBV18; clone size: NA; D gene: NA; J gene: TRBJ2-3
CDR3 protein: CASSLAGGTEAFF; CDR3 DNA: TGTGCCAGCAGCCTTGCAGGAGGCACTGAAGCTTTCTTT; V gene: TRBV3-1/TRBV3-2; clone size: NA; D gene: NA; J gene: TRBJ1-1
CDR3 protein: CASSQDRGSYEQYF; CDR3 DNA: TGTGCCAGCAGCCAGGACAGGGGTTCTTACGAGCAGTACTTC; V gene: TRBV11-1; clone size: NA; D gene: TRBD1; J gene: TRBJ2-7
CDR3 protein: CASSLDAGRGNTIYF; CDR3 DNA: TGCGCCAGCAGCTTGGACGCGGGGCGAGGAAACACCATATATTTT; V gene: TRBV5-1; clone size: once; D gene: NA; J gene: TRBJ1-3
CDR3 protein: CAWSLGQDYEQYF; CDR3 DNA: TGTGCCTGGAGTCTAGGACAAGATTACGAGCAGTACTTC; V gene: TRBV30; clone size: NA; D gene: NA; J gene: TRBJ2-7
CDR3 protein: CASSTTGDVSNQPQHF; CDR3 DNA: TGTGCCAGCAGCACAACAGGGGATGTGAGCAATCAGCCCCAGCATTTT; V gene: TRBV21-1; clone size: NA; D gene: NA; J gene: TRBJ1-5
CDR3 protein: CASSEAGAASYEQYF; CDR3 DNA: TGTGCCAGCAGTGAAGCGGGGGCCGCATCCTACGAGCAGTACTTC; V gene: TRBV6-1; clone size: NA; D gene: NA; J gene: TRBJ2-7